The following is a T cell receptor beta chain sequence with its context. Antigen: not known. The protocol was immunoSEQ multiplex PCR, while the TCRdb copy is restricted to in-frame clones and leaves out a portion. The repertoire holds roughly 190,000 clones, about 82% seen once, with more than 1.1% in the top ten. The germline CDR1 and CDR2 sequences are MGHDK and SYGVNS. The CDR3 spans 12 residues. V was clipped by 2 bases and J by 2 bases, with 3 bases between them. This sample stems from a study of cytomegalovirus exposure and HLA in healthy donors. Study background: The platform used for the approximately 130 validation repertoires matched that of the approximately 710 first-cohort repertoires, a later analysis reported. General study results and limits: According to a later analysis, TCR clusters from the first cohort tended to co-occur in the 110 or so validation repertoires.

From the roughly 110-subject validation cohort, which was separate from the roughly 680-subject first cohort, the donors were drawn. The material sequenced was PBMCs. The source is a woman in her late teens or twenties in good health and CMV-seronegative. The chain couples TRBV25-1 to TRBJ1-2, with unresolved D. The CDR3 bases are TGTGCCAGCAGTGAACAGAACTATGGCTACACCTTC. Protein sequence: CASSEQNYGYTF.